This T cell receptor (beta chain) was profiled in a study of cytomegalovirus exposure and HLA in healthy donors (dated by TCRdb to 2017 to 2019). About the study as a whole: According to an earlier analysis of around 600 of the donors, 150 million to 200 million T cells yielded 95 million to 140 million unique TCR beta sequences and about 300 Gb of sequence data. Because of strong linkage in the cohort, roughly five DR-DQ haplotypes were treated as single units for association and clustering. Donor age, sex, ethnicity and CMV serostatus were compiled together with the repertoire data. To predict cytomegalovirus infection status, the study brought together high-throughput TCR immunosequencing, statistical association of individual TCRs with disease status, and machine learning. Class I and class II HLA loci were covered by the typing at four-digit resolution. In addition to the first cohort of roughly 670 subjects, a separate validation cohort of 120 different subjects was used. The study used immunosequencing to profile the T cell repertoires of 600 to 850 subjects and linked those repertoires to cytomegalovirus serostatus. The study was designed to test whether signatures of past pathogen exposure could be identified by cataloging public T cell receptors. Among around 400 genotyped donors of the cohort, an average of around 250,000 unique TCR beta nucleotide sequences was sequenced per donor, of which about 20% were non-productive. The number of typed donors differed by locus: about 620-640 for A, B, C, DRB1 and DQB1; 522 for DQA1; around 580 for DPA1; and approximately 450 for DPB1. All discovery cohort repertoires had been generated on a single sequencing platform. A later analysis re-analyzed previously published TCR beta repertoires from roughly 630 donors and added high-resolution HLA genotyping to study TCR occurrence patterns. About 300 gigabases of sequencing data and around 85 million unique TCR sequences made up an early release that covered nearly 650 HLA-typed donors. The genetic ancestry cluster associated with self-reported Caucasian donors included around four fifths of the 398 genotyped donors. To decide whether each TCR beta V gene segment behaved as functional or pseudogenic, an earlier analysis of nearly 600 of the donors relied on high-throughput TCR beta sequencing. Genome-wide SNP genotypes for about three fifths of the 666 donors were used in a later genetic analysis, which treated that subset as a discovery cohort. Rather than drawing on any new phenotypic data, the later analysis identified candidate immune exposures from TCR beta sequences and the way those sequences occurred across donors. The research as a whole found: This cohort had only TCR beta chains sequenced, and the lack of alpha or paired-chain data limited which features could be detected. The earlier analysis of approximately 590 of the donors excluded 15 to 20 rarely observed V segments, including chromosome 9 orphons, because counts were too low. According to a later analysis, TCR association rates differed among HLA loci, with DRB1 alleles showing the most associated TCRs and HLA-C alleles showing the fewest. A later genetic analysis associated a missense DCLRE1C variant with V-gene and J-gene trimming of TCR beta chains, and an independent cohort replicated the association. When HLA alleles, especially DR and DQ, strongly co-occurred, attributing TCR associations to individual alleles was difficult. A later analysis found that HLA-associated TCR beta chains were more clonally expanded and had lower generation probabilities than equally common non-associated chains. A group of highly shared sequence variants was considered likely to be a technical artifact of the sequencing pipeline. The only immune exposure information available for the cohort was CMV serostatus. Across donors, most TCR sequences were observed very rarely, whereas some public TCRs were present in many individuals. According to a later analysis, most CMV-associated TCR beta chains appeared to be HLA-restricted, and the HLA associations seemed to be driven largely by CMV exposure. The authors suggested that the approach could potentially be generalized to other disease states and immunological phenotypes. Roughly uniform sequencing depth across donors was assumed in presence/absence analyses, although this assumption may not hold. In the study, approximately 160 TCR beta chains were listed as associated with cytomegalovirus. Because HLA typing was missing for some donors at each locus, association tests included only the typed subset. A further reported finding was that TCR beta sequences accurately predicted the HLA-A and HLA-B alleles for most subjects in the first cohort. A later analysis reported that several top co-occurrence clusters appeared linked to parvovirus B19, influenza, CMV and Epstein-Barr virus. A few of the identified cytomegalovirus-associated TCR beta chains were confirmed in vitro to be specific for cytomegalovirus antigens. Because the 87-base-pair reads could not distinguish some IMGT-functional V segments, including TRBV6-2 and TRBV6-3, those segments were excluded. In both the original and validation cohorts, the classifier was reported to diagnose cytomegalovirus status with high specificity and sensitivity. In a later analysis, over 15,000 TCR beta sequences were associated with specific HLA alleles at a false discovery rate of 0.05. Correlated functional status among segregating V segments might be attributable to linkage disequilibrium, but an unknown experimental factor could not be ruled out. A later genetic analysis reported fewer N-insertions in productive TCRs among donors in an Asian-associated ancestry cluster than the roughly 700-donor mean. Broadly in line with IMGT annotations, most TCR beta V segments showed up in productive rearrangements about 87% or about 30% of the time in an earlier analysis of approximately 600 of the donors.

The cohort consisted of 600 or so healthy bone marrow donors. At the time of sampling, all cohort members were nominally healthy, though unrecorded immune exposures were likely present. The donor tested CMV seronegative and was one of the 352 seronegative cohort members. Every donor gave a peripheral blood sample, and the peripheral blood mononuclear cells from that sample were used for TCR beta sequencing. Genomic DNA was extracted from the blood cell samples with the Qiagen DNeasy Blood Extraction Kit. Trimming at the junction amounts to 5 bases on V and 3 bases on J, and the germline ends lie 11 bases apart. The germline V gene encodes CDR1 GTSNPN and CDR2 SVGIG (reference sequence). The CDR3 spans 12 residues, from the cysteine through the phenylalanine. Left in the record is the CDR3 DNA by itself, 36 bases read in frame from the first base. Library generation was performed with the immunoSEQ multiplex PCR assay. The multiplex PCR relied on a mix of 60 forward primers for TCR Vbeta segments and 13 reverse primers for TCR Jbeta segments. Amplification of the CDR3 region of rearranged TCR beta genes was performed with a multiplex PCR assay on genomic DNA. On the Illumina HiSeq System, the amplified TCR beta libraries were sequenced as 87-base-pair reads. The study's processing was this. A later analysis counted about 82 million unique TCR beta chains across the 666 repertoires, and 9.5 million to 11 million of these chains were shared by at least two donors. Raw reads were error-corrected and collapsed into unique sequences by a nearest-neighbor algorithm in which closely related sequences were merged to remove PCR and sequencing errors. CDR3 sequences were aligned to IMGT reference sequences to assign V, D and J gene segments. For a sequence to be retained, a match of at least six nucleotides to both a V gene segment and a J gene segment was required. A rearrangement counted as productive if the CDR3 had no stop codons and remained in frame with V and J, and every other rearrangement counted as non-productive. CDR3 was defined by IMGT convention, running from the second conserved V-encoded cysteine to the conserved J-encoded phenylalanine. The earlier analysis of about 610 of the donors excluded any sequence lacking an unambiguous match to a single V gene segment. In an earlier analysis of roughly 500 of the donors, V segments were called functional above 56.7% productive rearrangements and were called segregating when the between-donor standard deviation exceeded 5%. To diagnose cytomegalovirus status from the catalog of TCR beta chain sequences, a statistical classification framework was built. In a later analysis, V and J genes were assigned by comparing TCR nucleotide sequences against IMGT/GENE-DB human TR gene sequences. In a later analysis, CDR3 sequences and most-parsimonious VDJ recombination scenarios were assigned using the TCRdist pipeline. In a later analysis, every TCR beta chain was defined by the combination of its CDR3 amino acid sequence and its V-gene family, and reads without a unique V-gene family were dropped. As a way to deal with suspected cross-contamination and a sequencing artifact, a later analysis dropped 450 to 600 nucleotide sequences that were highly shared and had low generation probability. A later analysis calculated a clonal expansion index for each public chain from normalized within-repertoire ranks of inferred template counts. A later analysis computed generation probabilities with a VDJ recombination model fitted to out-of-frame rearrangements, and checked the results against IGoR. In a later analysis, TCR-TCR, TCR-HLA and TCR-CMV co-occurrence was scored with hypergeometric tests, and a repertoire-size bias correction was applied to TCR pairs. A later analysis estimated false discovery rates by permuting HLA or CMV assignments 20 times. In a later analysis, co-occurring TCRs were grouped using DBSCAN, with TCRdist sequence similarity added in when clustering inside HLA-allele-positive subsets. Repertoires with fewer than 30,000 or more than 120,000 public chains, plus five repertoires with anomalous nucleotide sharing, were excluded from co-occurrence clustering. TCRdb obtained this table from immuneACCESS and retained in-frame rearrangements with V and J assigned. These tables miss some clones; where compared with another copy, unresolved V genes account for less than half of the shortfall, and the remainder is unexplained. The V and J calls and clone size are taken from that table; D and trimming were inferred from the DNA. For this sample there are about 140,000 clones; around 79% appear just once. Of the sample, 2.5% to 3.5% is held by the ten largest clones.

About this clone itself: What antigen it recognizes has not been identified. Base qualities are missing; no much larger clone stands one base away.

This TCR came from a male donor in good health and CMV-seronegative. The rearrangement joined TRBV30 to TRBJ2-7; possibly the D gene is TRBD2, per 7 matching bases. Sequenced: PBMCs. For the CDR3, the sequence is CAWAGGLYEQYF. DNA sequence: TGTGCCTGGGCCGGGGGGCTCTACGAGCAGTACTTC.